The T cell receptor (beta chain) under discussion was sequenced for a study of CD8 T cells in ankylosing spondylitis. Study-wide results and limits: Earlier literature documents some of the motif variants in reactive arthritis synovial fluid and blood. Reportedly, matched ankylosing spondylitis synovial fluid was significantly enriched for disease-linked clones.

This clonotype was seen repeatedly, ten times or more. No antigen is known for it. Trimming removed 0 bases from V and 6 bases from J, with 13 bases in between. This CDR3 region has 16 residues. 5'-RACE, quantitative and with molecular barcodes, yielded the TCR beta libraries. One entry per CDR3 protein, called by TCRdb with MiXCR from the 5' RACE reads. Of 40,000 to 50,000 distinct CDR3 sequences in the sample, about 2.5% are singletons; the top ten hold over 4%. The genes are TRBV5-3 and TRBJ1-6; maybe TRBD1 (6 bases). TRBV5-3 is an ORF; its function is uncertain. This sequence was found in a male donor with ankylosing spondylitis or in good health (not recorded which). The specimen was blood, either unsorted or a sorted T cell fraction (not recorded which). The CDR3 region is CARSLVGQTLNSPLHF. CDR3 nucleotide sequence: TGTGCCAGAAGCTTGGTAGGACAGACCCTTAATTCACCCCTCCACTTT.